This TCR beta chain was captured in a study of neurological immune-mediated disorders. Regarding the study as a whole: Across subjects, no CDR3 amino acid sequence appeared in expanded clones of more than one subject, a finding that suggested private repertoires in all groups. It was HTLV-1-associated myelopathy that showed the most TCR clonal expansion, while multiple sclerosis showed the least, falling below healthy controls.

Germline V lookup: CDR1 DFQATT, CDR2 SNEGSKA (reference sequence). J was trimmed by 6 bases and V by 3 bases; bases with no gene match: 9. The CDR3 sequence is 15 residues long. With 10-nucleotide random UMIs included, cDNA was synthesized by 5'RACE. TCRdb re-derived calls from the 5' RACE reads in MiXCR, one entry per CDR3 protein. The profile shows more than 40,000 distinct CDR3 sequences, 13% to 15% of them singletons. This clonotype was observed at least ten times. Its antigen remains unknown. The cell input for sorted libraries was 1 million, and those cells were CD4+ or CD8+ T cells. V is TRBV20-1 and J is TRBJ2-2; 8 nucleotides align to TRBD2. This receptor was taken from a woman aged 55-69 years with HTLV-1-associated myelopathy (HAM/TSP). The sequenced sample was CD4+ T cells from blood. As DNA, the CDR3 is TGCAGTGCTAGTTTGGTCGGGGGGGCGGCCGGGGAGCTGTTTTTT. Its translation: CSASLVGGAAGELFF.